The following is a TCR beta chain sequence with its context. The table came from immunoSEQ multiplex PCR; TCRdb's copy has only in-frame clones and leaves some out. The sample has tens of thousands of clones; approximately 95% are singletons. These data originate in a study of OX40 agonist ivuxolimab in advanced cancers. The input for sequencing was CD4+ or CD8+ T cells sorted from blood, taken in a trial of the OX40 agonist ivuxolimab. This clonotype was obtained from an adult with an advanced solid tumor such as melanoma, head and neck, liver or kidney cancer.

CDR3 in amino acids: CASSAGTSVQYEQYF. The CDR3 DNA reads as TGTGCCAGCAGCGCTGGGACTAGCGTTCAATACGAGCAGTACTTC. J is TRBJ2-7 and V is TRBV9; 10 bases line up with TRBD2. CDR1 and CDR2 (germline): SGDLS, YYNGEE. This CDR3 region has 15 residues. V gave up 3 bases and J gave up 4 bases; unmatched junction bases: 7.